This T cell receptor beta chain was sequenced during a study of a mutant IDH1 vaccine in newly diagnosed glioma. TCRdb's table, derived via immunoSEQ multiplex PCR, lists solely in-frame clones and lacks some. The sample lists some 61,000 clones; 65% to 90% were seen once. The time point is: baseline, week 1 (first vaccination visit). Treatment described: pre-vaccination baseline after standard-of-care therapy. Trimming took 6 bases from V and 0 from J, leaving 8 bases between them. The CDR3 is made up of 14 amino acids. Germline CDR1 reads WSHSY; CDR2 reads SAAADI. Material: PBMCs, obtained from a glioma patient treated with radiotherapy, temozolomide or both. The clonotype originates from a man aged 25-45 years with glioma. V and J are TRBV10-2 and TRBJ1-4; D is unresolved. CDR3 region: CASRGHSTNEKLFF. Written as DNA, the CDR3 is TGCGCCAGCAGGGGCCACTCAACTAATGAAAAACTGTTTTTT.